This T cell receptor beta chain was sequenced during a study of blood T cells in healthy people across ages. Study findings and constraints: A roughly linear age-dependent decrease characterized TCR beta diversity per million T cells.

A J-beta primer mix and a sample-barcoded 5' primer were used in a second PCR of about 7 to 12 cycles. TCRdb itself ran the 5' RACE reads through MiXCR, one entry per CDR3 protein. The sample includes approximately 2,000,000 distinct CDR3 sequences, about 39% of them seen just once. As to this clonotype: What it recognizes is unknown.

This CDR3 region has 16 residues. Germline-derived CDR1 and CDR2 are KGHSH and LQKENI. Trimming cost V 4 bases and J 0 bases, with 15 bases left between them. The receptor was derived from a human donor in good health. The chain couples TRBV18 to TRBJ1-1; D is possibly TRBD1 (5 bases). The sequencing input was blood. The DNA of the CDR3 is TGTGCCAGCTCACAAGGGGTAGGGAGTATGAACACTGAAGCTTTCTTT. Its translation: CASSQGVGSMNTEAFF. Based on the CDR3 plus reference TRBV18 and TRBJ1-1, the full variable domain is NAGVMQNPRHLVRRRGQEARLRCSPMKGHSHVYWYRQLPEEGLKFMVYLQKENIIDESGMPKERFSAEFPKEGPSILRIQQVVRGDSAAYFCASSQGVGSMNTEAFFGQGTRLTVV.